Listed below are T cell receptor beta chains from one sample, sequenced in a study of blood T cell repertoires in COVID-19. Produced via immunoSEQ multiplex PCR; TCRdb's table is partial and in-frame only. In the table there are a few hundred thousand clones, around 85% of which are singletons. Sample: peripheral blood. These receptors all stem from a woman aged 50 to 60 with acute or convalescent COVID-19. Each CDR3 is given with its conserved first and last residue. D genes are given only for firm matches. Size tells how often a clone was seen (once, few, many) or the class of an expanded clone, and some rows leave it out.

>TRBD1|TRBV10-1|.|TRBJ2-7
TGCGCCAGCAGATTACAGGGGGCTTCCTACGAGCAGTACTTC
CASRLQGASYEQYF
>.|TRBV21-1|.|TRBJ2-1
TGTGCCAGCCGGGTGGGCGGGAGGTCTAATGAGCAGTTCTTC
CASRVGGRSNEQFF
>.|TRBV28|.|TRBJ1-2
TGTGCCAGCAGGGTTGGGGGGGACTATGGCTACACCTTC
CASRVGGDYGYTF
>.|TRBV7-2|.|TRBJ1-2
TGTGCCAGCAGCTTTACAGGGTTAGCTAACTATGGCTACACCTTC
CASSFTGLANYGYTF
>TRBD2|TRBV7-2|.|TRBJ2-3
TGTGCCAGCAGCTATAGCGGGCCCAGCACAGATACGCAGTATTTT
CASSYSGPSTDTQYF
>.|TRBV9|.|TRBJ2-3
TGTGCCAGCAGCCCCCGTGAGCGGGGCACAGATACGCAGTATTTT
CASSPRERGTDTQYF
>TRBD1|TRBV11-2|.|TRBJ1-5
TGTGCCAGCAGCTTAGAGGGACAGGGCTCGCAGCCCCAGCATTTT
CASSLEGQGSQPQHF
>.|TRBV14|.|TRBJ2-7
TGTGCCAGCAGACTGAGCGGGTCCAGCTCCTACGAGCAGTACTTC
CASRLSGSSSYEQYF
>.|TRBV9|few|TRBJ1-3
TGTGCCAGCAGCGCGGGGATCCGGAACACCATATATTTT
CASSAGIRNTIYF
>.|TRBV29-1|.|TRBJ1-1
TGCAGCGTTGAAGTAGGGGACACTGAAGCTTTCTTT
CSVEVGDTEAFF
>TRBD1|TRBV3-1/TRBV3-2|.|TRBJ2-3
TGTGCCAGCAGCCAACAGCCGGACAGGGACGGTACAGATACGCAGTATTTT
CASSQQPDRDGTDTQYF
>.|TRBV5-1|.|TRBJ2-7
TGCGCCAGCAGCTGGTCCTCTTTTTTTGGGGACAAGATGAAGTACTTC
CASSWSSFFGDKMKYF
>.|TRBV19|.|TRBJ2-2
TGTGCCACTGGGGAGCGGAACACCGGGGAGCTGTTTTTT
CATGERNTGELFF
>TRBD1|TRBV27|.|TRBJ2-7
TGTGCCAGCAGTTCCACCGGGACAGGGGAACGCTACGAGCAGTACTTC
CASSSTGTGERYEQYF
>TRBD1|TRBV19|.|TRBJ1-2
TGTGCCAGTAGTACCACAGGGGGCCCTTACTATGGCTACACCTTC
CASSTTGGPYYGYTF
>TRBD1|TRBV9|.|TRBJ2-3
TGTGCCAGCAGCGTAGGTAGGGGGCCGGCAGATACGCAGTATTTT
CASSVGRGPADTQYF
>.|TRBV24-1|.|TRBJ1-3
TGTGCCACCAGTGATTCAAATGGAAACACCATATATTTT
CATSDSNGNTIYF
>.|TRBV6-5|few|TRBJ2-1
TGTGCCAGCAGGTGGGGAGCTGGGGACTACAATGAGCAGTTCTTC
CASRWGAGDYNEQFF
>TRBD1|TRBV5-1|.|TRBJ1-4
TGCGCCAGCAGCTTGGGGGTGACAGGGGGCCTGTTTTTT
CASSLGVTGGLFF
>TRBD1|TRBV18|.|TRBJ1-2
TGTGCCAGCTCACCACCGAGGGGACAGCTCTATGGCTACACCTTC
CASSPPRGQLYGYTF
>TRBD1|TRBV5-1|.|TRBJ2-5
TGCGCCACCTCAACAGGGGCGGTGGAGACCCAGTACTTC
CATSTGAVETQYF
>.|TRBV30|.|TRBJ1-2
TGTGCCTGGAGGACAGACGTTTACTATGGCTACACCTTC
CAWRTDVYYGYTF
>TRBD2|TRBV10-3|many|TRBJ2-7
TGTGCCATCAGTGGTATAGCGGGGGCCGGGGCCTACGAGCAGTACTTC
CAISGIAGAGAYEQYF
>TRBD2|TRBV10-3|.|TRBJ2-3
TGTGCCATCAGGGGACCGGGCGGGGGGACAGATACGCAGTATTTT
CAIRGPGGGTDTQYF
>TRBD1|TRBV5-1|.|TRBJ2-7
TGCGCCAGCAGCCCCGACAGGGGGCGCAACGAGCAGTACTTC
CASSPDRGRNEQYF